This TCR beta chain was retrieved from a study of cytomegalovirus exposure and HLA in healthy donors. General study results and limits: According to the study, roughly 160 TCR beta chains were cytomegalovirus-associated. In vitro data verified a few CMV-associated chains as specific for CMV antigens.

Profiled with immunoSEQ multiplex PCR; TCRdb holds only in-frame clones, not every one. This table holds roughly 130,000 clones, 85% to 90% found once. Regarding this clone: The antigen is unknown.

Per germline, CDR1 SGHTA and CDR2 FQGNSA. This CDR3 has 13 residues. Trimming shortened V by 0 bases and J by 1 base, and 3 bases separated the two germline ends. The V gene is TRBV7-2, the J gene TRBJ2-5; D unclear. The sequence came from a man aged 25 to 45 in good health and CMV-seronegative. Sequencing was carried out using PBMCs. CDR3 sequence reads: CASSLAAQETQYF. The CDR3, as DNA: TGTGCCAGCAGCTTAGCGGCCCAAGAGACCCAGTACTTC.